Below are 18 T cell receptor beta chains sequenced from a single sample in a study of blood T cell repertoires in COVID-19. The method was immunoSEQ multiplex PCR; TCRdb's version includes in-frame clones alone and lacks a portion of them. The sample holds 200,000 to 250,000 clones, about 79% seen once. The material sequenced was peripheral blood. The receptors here all came from a human donor in a cohort sampled during active COVID-19.

The chain uses TRBV18 and TRBJ2-7, with 8 positions matching TRBD2. CDR1 and CDR2 from the germline V gene are KGHSH and LQKENI. The ends lost 3 bases at V and 3 bases at J; junction bases unmatched: 7. The CDR3 has 15 amino acids. The CDR3 DNA follows: TGTGCCAGCTCACCCTCCCGGGGGGGAAGCTACGAGCAGTACTTC. Encoded protein: CASSPSRGGSYEQYF.

The chain employs TRBV24-1 and TRBJ2-1, with D hard to call. V was cut by 9 bases and J by 0 bases, with 14 bases left in between. From germline, CDR1 is KGHDR and CDR2 SFDVKD. This CDR3 has 15 residues. The CDR3 reads CATSLDSNSYNEQFF. CDR3 DNA sequence: TGTGCCACCTCCCTCGACTCAAACTCCTACAATGAGCAGTTCTTC.

The chain employs TRBV10-3 and TRBJ2-1, with TRBD1 identical over 9 bases. The CDR3 is 16 amino acids. Germline V gene lookup returns CDR1 ENHRY and CDR2 SYGVKD. With V trimmed by 5 bases and J by 3 bases, 8 bases remained unmatched. DNA for the CDR3: TGTGCCATCAGTAAACTGGACAGGGGATTCTACAATGAGCAGTTCTTC. Amino acids: CAISKLDRGFYNEQFF.

The genes are TRBV5-1 and TRBJ1-1; 7 positions agree with TRBD1. V shed 4 bases, J shed 3 bases, and the junction held 6 bases outside the gene matches. The CDR3 covers 14 residues. Germline V gene lookup returns CDR1 SGHRS and CDR2 YFSETQ. CDR3 amino acids: CASSAQGSHTEAFF. CDR3 DNA sequence: TGCGCCAGCAGCGCACAGGGGTCGCACACTGAAGCTTTCTTT.

This chain joins TRBV3-1 (or the pseudogene TRBV3-2) and TRBJ2-1, with 8 nucleotides matching TRBD2. J lost 8 bases, V lost 1 base, and 4 bases had no gene match. CDR1 and CDR2 from the germline V gene are LGHDT and YNNKEL (reference sequence). The CDR3 contains 14 residues. CDR3: CASSQAWREDEQFF. CDR3 in DNA: TGTGCCAGCAGCCAAGCATGGCGGGAGGATGAGCAGTTCTTC.

This chain uses TRBV5-1 with TRBJ2-7; 14 bases align to TRBD2. Germline CDR1 and CDR2: SGHRS and YFSETQ. V shed 3 bases, J shed 7 bases, and the junction held 18 bases outside the gene matches. This CDR3 is 19 amino acids long. The CDR3 spells CASSSWGTSGSSAAGEQYF. The CDR3, as DNA: TGCGCCAGCAGCTCCTGGGGGACTAGCGGGAGTAGTGCTGCGGGGGAGCAGTACTTC.

J is TRBJ1-5 and V is TRBV19; TRBD1 is a possible D gene (6 bases). V lost 10 bases to trimming and J lost 7 bases, with 17 bases between them. The germline V gene has CDR1 LNHDA and CDR2 SQIVND (reference sequence). The CDR3 runs 13 residues. The CDR3, as DNA: TGTGCCACTCAGACAGGAGAGTGGCAGCCCCAGCATTTT. Protein product: CATQTGEWQPQHF. The full variable domain, rest sourced from reference TRBV19 and TRBJ1-5, is DGGITQSPKYLFRKEGQNVTLSCEQNLNHDAMYWYRQDPGQGLRLIYYSQIVNDFQKGDIAEGYSVSREKKESFPLTVTSAQKNPTAFYLCATQTGEWQPQHFGDGTRLSIL.

A word on this clone: The sample carries other DNA sequences with the same CDR3. The chain is built from TRBV27 and TRBJ2-1; D is unresolved. CDR1 is MNHEY and CDR2 is SMNVEV in the germline V gene (reference sequence). Trimming removed 5 bases from V and 1 base from J, with 6 bases in between. The CDR3 consists of 13 residues. The CDR3 coding sequence is TGTGCCAGCAGTCTACGGTCCTACAATGAGCAGTTCTTC. This sequence encodes CASSLRSYNEQFF.

The gene calls are TRBV11-3 and TRBJ2-3, with a tentative D call TRBD2 (7 bases). Trimming shortened V by 2 bases and J by 5 bases, and 17 bases separated the two germline ends. The CDR3 runs to 16 residues. CDR1 is SGHNT and CDR2 is YENEEA in the germline V gene. Here the CDR3 DNA reads TGTGCCAGCAGCTTACGTTCAGGCGGGGGCCGAGATACGCAGTATTTT. Translated, it gives CASSLRSGGGRDTQYF.

V and J are TRBV2 and TRBJ1-2, with 8 bases lining up with TRBD1. Trimming cost V 6 bases and J 5 bases; bases outside gene matches: 8. There are 14 residues in the CDR3. Germline CDR1 and CDR2: SNHLY and FYNNEI. The CDR3 loop reads CASRDRGKKYGYTF. DNA for the CDR3: TGTGCCAGCAGAGACAGGGGAAAGAAGTATGGCTACACCTTC.

V usage is TRBV27 and J usage is TRBJ1-1; TRBD1 matches 8 bases. V shed 2 bases and J 3 bases; nucleotides not matched to a gene: 20. Germline assignment: CDR1 MNHEY and CDR2 SMNVEV (reference sequence). The CDR3 sequence is 20 residues long. CDR3 DNA sequence: TGTGCCAGCAGTTTACGTCTTGCAGGGGGCCATACCGACCGCGACACTGAAGCTTTCTTT. Its protein product is CASSLRLAGGHTDRDTEAFF.

The CDR3 loop reads CASRGQGMGLSTDTQYF. CDR3 nucleotides: TGTGCCAGCAGAGGACAGGGGATGGGCCTTAGCACAGATACGCAGTATTTT. V is TRBV21-1 and J is TRBJ2-3; TRBD1, as called in the table, went unchecked against the DNA. TRBV21-1 is an annotated pseudogene. The CDR3 totals 17 residues.

Written as DNA, the CDR3 is TGTGCCAGCAGTGACAGGGGCTCTGGGGCCAACGTCCTGACTTTC. Its translation is CASSDRGSGANVLTF. This sequence joins TRBV6-4 and TRBJ2-6; tentative D call: TRBD1 (5 bases). This CDR3 contains 15 residues. V gave up 2 bases and J gave up 0 bases, with 5 bases separating them. Looked up from germline, CDR1 is MRHNA and CDR2 is SNTAGT.

V is TRBV7-9 and J is TRBJ2-3, with D maybe TRBD2 (7 bases). Germline V gene sequence: CDR1 SEHNR, CDR2 FQNEAQ (reference sequence). The V end lost 2 bases, the J end lost 2 bases, and 14 bases lay between the germline ends. This CDR3 spans 16 amino acids. The CDR3 is CASSLSRGALTDTQYF. DNA of the CDR3: TGTGCCAGCAGCTTAAGCCGGGGGGCCCTCACAGATACGCAGTATTTT.

The chain recombines TRBV6-1 with TRBJ1-4, with TRBD1 as a possible D gene (5 bases). Deletions cut 3 bases from V and 4 bases from J, with 21 bases between. This CDR3 contains 18 residues. The V gene's germline CDR1 is MNHNS and CDR2 SASEGT. CDR3: CASSDPGEFGQHNEKLFF. For the CDR3, the DNA is TGTGCCAGCAGTGATCCCGGTGAATTCGGACAACATAATGAAAAACTGTTTTTT.

This chain connects TRBV5-4 to TRBJ2-1, with TRBD2 as a possible D gene (6 bases). The germline V gene encodes CDR1 SGHNT and CDR2 YYREEE (reference sequence). Trimming stripped 3 bases from V and 2 bases from J, with 18 bases between. The CDR3 sequence is 17 residues long. The CDR3 coding sequence is TGTGCCAGCAGCTCGGGGGTTTCGGGAGTGGCCTACAATGAGCAGTTCTTC. Its translation is CASSSGVSGVAYNEQFF.

The chain has TRBV11-2 and TRBJ2-2; TRBD1 might be the D (5 bases). V lost 0 bases, J lost 5 bases, and 16 bases lay in between. From germline, CDR1 is SGHAT and CDR2 FQNNGV. This CDR3 comprises 17 residues. CDR3 nucleotide sequence: TGTGCCAGCAGCTTAGATGTCTGGCAGGGTCAGACCGGGGAGCTGTTTTTT. Translation: CASSLDVWQGQTGELFF.

The rearrangement uses TRBV19 and TRBJ1-4; D call uncertain. The V gene's germline CDR1 is LNHDA and CDR2 SQIVND (reference sequence). The V gene lost 2 bases and the J gene lost 7 bases, with 8 bases spanning the gap. There are 13 residues in the CDR3. The CDR3 coding sequence is TGTGCCAGTAGTATATTCGCGGGTGAAAAACTGTTTTTT. This encodes CASSIFAGEKLFF.